Below, one T cell receptor (beta chain) is given with its context. It has no known antigen specificity. Base-call qualities are not available, and no considerably larger clone is one nucleotide away. The roughly 37 donors, aged 6 to 90 years, were systemically healthy Caucasian individuals from Russia. Approximately 10 milliliters of peripheral blood were collected from each donor into EDTA-treated Vacutainer tubes. Ficoll-Paque density-gradient centrifugation was used to isolate PBMCs, with at least 7 million obtained per sample. Total RNA, at least 6 micrograms per sample, was extracted from PBMCs with Trizol reagent. The percentages of naive CD45RAhigh/CD27high T cells were determined by flow cytometry on a PBMC aliquot from every donor. These data are taken from a study of blood T cells in healthy people across ages (dated by TCRdb to the mid-2010s). For the study in its entirety: In model experiments, template switching captured about one uniquely barcoded TCR beta cDNA molecule for every two T cells. Using deep sequencing normalized with unique cDNA molecular identifiers, the study measured how TCR beta repertoire diversity changes with age. The study analyzed two additional independent replicas of 1 million unique cDNA reads from the same blood draw for two donors, one aged 18 to 30 and one aged 80 or older. To avoid experimental bias, donors of different ages were randomly spread across the sequencing lanes. The donors were split into four age groups: young (average around 15 years), middle-aged (roughly 39), aged (62) and long-lived (under 90).

Findings and caveats that apply to the study as a whole: Total diversity estimates from one million sequenced T cells were considered lower bounds and underestimates. Since profiling was done on bulk unsorted PBMCs, naive and antigen-experienced compartments could not be conclusively compared. Donor CMV infection status was unknown, potentially confounding age-related changes in expanded clonotypes. Observed TCR beta diversity correlated strongly with the percentage of naive T cells measured by flow cytometry. Compared with the aged group, more naive CD4+ T cells, fewer expanded clones and increased TCR diversity were shown by the long-lived group, suggesting age selection. As age increased, observed TCR beta diversity per million T cells dropped in a roughly linear way, and a significant reduction was already evident by age about 36.

Library preparation employed 5' RACE. The run used an Illumina HiSeq 2500. A second PCR of roughly 6 to 12 cycles was performed with a sample-barcoded 5' primer and a J-beta primer mix. Each TCR beta cDNA molecule received a unique molecular identifier from a template-switch 5' adaptor carrying 12 random nucleotides. Each sample yielded at least 3 million CDR3-containing paired-end reads. First-strand cDNA was synthesized from all RNA with the Mint cDNA synthesis kit, primed by a TRBC-specific oligonucleotide. Following uracil-DNA glycosylase treatment, a first 18-cycle PCR with universal primers M1SS and BC2_uni_R was performed on all cDNA. Processing in the source paper ran as follows. For normalization, 1 million high-quality reads were randomly selected from each sample, with every read carrying a distinct molecular identifier. Reads with shared molecular identifiers were discarded instead of being binned into consensus sequences. MiTCR, set to a Q25 quality threshold and the strictest error-elimination algorithm, was used for CDR3 identification, clonotype clustering and error correction. A nonparametric unseen species model with Euler transformation was used to estimate a lower bound on total TCR beta diversity. TCRdb redid the processing of the public reads, applying fastp at Q25 and MiXCR, and retained in-frame beta chains. Under each unique CDR3 protein, matching rows form one entry showing the most common genes and DNA. The V and J calls and clone size come from TCRdb's table, not from the authors' own analysis. The sample table records some 1.7 million distinct CDR3 sequences; about 30% of these occur just once. The biggest ten clones account for 7.7% of the sample.

Sequencing was done on a sample of blood. The sequence came from a woman aged 25 to 39 in good health.

At the DNA level, the sequence is TGCGCCAGTCGGCCGACGGACAGCTCCTACGAGCAGTACTTC. Its product reads: CASRPTDSSYEQYF. Recombination joined TRBV5-1 with TRBJ2-7, and perhaps TRBD1 as D gene, on 6 matching bases. As encoded in the germline V gene, CDR1 is SGHRS while CDR2 is YFSETQ. The V end loses 8 bases and the J end loses 0 bases, and a stretch of 15 bases separates them. Including cysteine and phenylalanine, the CDR3 has 14 amino acids. The DNA shown is the 42-base CDR3, in frame from base 1.